This T cell receptor beta chain came from a study of spatial heterogeneity in lung cancer. Across the study: Consistent detection of more beta-chain than alpha-chain sequences was observed.

Per the germline V gene, CDR1 is SGHNT and CDR2 is YENEEA. This CDR3 comprises 13 residues. The V and J ends lost 6 bases and 9 bases respectively, with 17 bases between them. This sample's time point: sample taken at primary tumor resection. More than 70 TRACERx patients with early, untreated non-small cell lung cancer donated samples. TCRdb passed the 5' RACE reads through MiXCR, listing each CDR3 protein once. The sample records tens of thousands of distinct CDR3 sequences, 7% to 7.5% being singletons. This clonotype appeared a few times. The sequencing used PBMCs, collected at surgery. The chain carries TRBV11-3 and TRBJ1-2; a possible D gene is TRBD1 (5 bases). The clonotype originates from a female donor with early-stage non-small cell lung cancer. DNA for the CDR3: TGTGCCAGCAGTTCCAGGGACCGTGATAGCTACACCTTC. It is translated as CASSSRDRDSYTF.